This T cell receptor (beta chain) stems from a study of molecular identifiers for immune sequencing clone quantification. Study context: In replicates, the authors split RNA from about 19,000 or 110,000 naive CD8 cells five ways and sequenced four.

This CDR3 region has 19 residues. Germline V gene lookup returns CDR1 LGHDT and CDR2 YNNKEL (reference sequence). J lost 5 bases, V lost 1 base, and 14 bases had no gene match. Both previously described methods and listed TCR primers were employed to make bulk TCR libraries. TCRdb independently ran MiXCR on the PCR reads; one entry per CDR3 protein. The table has 600,000 to 650,000 distinct CDR3 sequences, just under 20% seen once. This clonotype was seen repeatedly, ten times or more. Sample: naive CD8+ T cells from blood, with Jurkat cell RNA spiked in. The subset is: FACS-sorted CD8+CD4-CCR7+CD45RA+ naive T cells. The V call is TRBV3-1, the J call TRBJ2-3; TRBD2 aligns across 11 bases. This TCR was sampled from a human donor in good health. Some libraries in this study had Jurkat cell RNA spiked in. The DNA of the CDR3 is TGTGCCAGCAGCCAAGGGGCTCCCCGTCTAGCGGGAGGACAAGATACGCAGTATTTT. It translates to CASSQGAPRLAGGQDTQYF.